These T cell receptor beta chains were read from a single sample in a study of vaccination effects on CD4 cells after COVID-19. Data came from immunoSEQ multiplex PCR; TCRdb stores just in-frame clones and leaves some out. The sample lists under 55,000 clones; less than 85% were seen once. No antigen has been assigned to these receptors. The source material was CD4+ T cells from PBMCs cultured without peptide, sampled after COVID-19 vaccination. The source of these receptors is a human donor who received a COVID-19 vaccine. Both conserved end residues are part of each CDR3. D genes are given only for firm matches.

j_gene: TRBJ1-1
v_gene: TRBV6-5
d_gene: -
CDR3aa: CASNTRDTKTEAFF

j_gene: TRBJ2-2
v_gene: TRBV6-4
d_gene: TRBD2
CDR3aa: CASKTLAGDTGELFF

j_gene: TRBJ2-1
v_gene: TRBV4-1
d_gene: TRBD2
CDR3aa: CASSQPTSGVLHNEQFF

j_gene: TRBJ1-2
v_gene: TRBV7-9
d_gene: TRBD1
CDR3aa: CASSRSPGQGYGYTF

j_gene: TRBJ2-3
v_gene: TRBV27
d_gene: -
CDR3aa: CASHLGGTTYF

j_gene: TRBJ2-7
v_gene: TRBV18
d_gene: -
CDR3aa: CASSPSTDYEQYF

j_gene: TRBJ2-3
v_gene: TRBV11-3
d_gene: TRBD2
CDR3aa: CASSLTGGRDTQYF

j_gene: TRBJ2-5
v_gene: TRBV5-4
d_gene: TRBD2
CDR3aa: CASSLTGGALGETQYF

j_gene: TRBJ2-5
v_gene: TRBV3-1/TRBV3-2
d_gene: TRBD2
CDR3aa: CASSQDWGNVRAGGPGETQYF

j_gene: TRBJ2-7
v_gene: TRBV5-4
d_gene: TRBD2
CDR3aa: CASSSGISGSSYEQYF

j_gene: TRBJ1-1
v_gene: TRBV30
d_gene: -
CDR3aa: CAWISRVMNTEAFF

j_gene: TRBJ1-2
v_gene: TRBV10-1
d_gene: TRBD1
CDR3aa: CASSADREHGYTF

j_gene: TRBJ1-1
v_gene: TRBV5-1
d_gene: TRBD1
CDR3aa: CASSRDSEAFF

j_gene: TRBJ2-7
v_gene: TRBV6-5
d_gene: -
CDR3aa: CASRGRTDYEQYF

j_gene: TRBJ2-7
v_gene: TRBV6-5
d_gene: TRBD2
CDR3aa: CASTNGGGTSEQYF

j_gene: TRBJ2-1
v_gene: TRBV18
d_gene: TRBD2
CDR3aa: CASSGTSSHGGQFF

j_gene: TRBJ2-3
v_gene: TRBV5-5
d_gene: -
CDR3aa: CASSLGLVDGTDTQYF

j_gene: TRBJ2-1
v_gene: TRBV12-1
d_gene: -
CDR3aa: CASSFGQGAGEQFF

j_gene: TRBJ2-1
v_gene: TRBV6-1
d_gene: -
CDR3aa: CASSESREDEQFF

j_gene: TRBJ2-2
v_gene: TRBV27
d_gene: -
CDR3aa: CASSLQADLNTGELFF

j_gene: TRBJ1-2
v_gene: TRBV3-1/TRBV3-2
d_gene: -
CDR3aa: CASSQVRGPYGYTF

j_gene: TRBJ2-2
v_gene: TRBV10-2
d_gene: TRBD2
CDR3aa: CASSDLAGGTGELFF

j_gene: TRBJ2-3
v_gene: TRBV2
d_gene: TRBD2
CDR3aa: CASTRAGGTDTQYF

j_gene: TRBJ1-1
v_gene: TRBV18
d_gene: -
CDR3aa: CASSSGRDTEAFF

j_gene: TRBJ1-4
v_gene: TRBV5-1
d_gene: TRBD1
CDR3aa: CASSGQGFEEKLFF

j_gene: TRBJ1-2
v_gene: TRBV6-6
d_gene: TRBD1
CDR3aa: CASSLLIAQGGYGYTF

j_gene: TRBJ2-2
v_gene: TRBV11-3
d_gene: -
CDR3aa: CASSLDHWGDDRQNTGELFF

j_gene: TRBJ2-2
v_gene: TRBV6-6
d_gene: -
CDR3aa: CAATLDRNTGELFF

j_gene: TRBJ2-5
v_gene: TRBV3-1/TRBV3-2
d_gene: -
CDR3aa: CASSFGTRQETQYF

j_gene: TRBJ2-1
v_gene: TRBV25-1
d_gene: TRBD2
CDR3aa: CASSVSGTNEQFF

j_gene: TRBJ1-2
v_gene: TRBV3-1/TRBV3-2
d_gene: -
CDR3aa: CASSQDPGVYGYTF

j_gene: TRBJ2-2
v_gene: TRBV19
d_gene: -
CDR3aa: CASIFGGANTGELFF

j_gene: TRBJ1-1
v_gene: TRBV24-1
d_gene: -
CDR3aa: CATSDFEYYPGWQVNTEAFF

j_gene: TRBJ2-3
v_gene: TRBV4-2
d_gene: -
CDR3aa: CASSQDALRTDTQYF

j_gene: TRBJ1-1
v_gene: TRBV5-1
d_gene: -
CDR3aa: CASSFRASLNTEAFF

j_gene: TRBJ1-4
v_gene: TRBV5-6
d_gene: -
CDR3aa: CASSPLTGRAEKLFF

j_gene: TRBJ2-5
v_gene: TRBV25-1
d_gene: -
CDR3aa: CASSDLGRAVETQYF

j_gene: TRBJ1-1
v_gene: TRBV5-1
d_gene: -
CDR3aa: CASSFGLGTEAFF

j_gene: TRBJ1-2
v_gene: TRBV5-1
d_gene: -
CDR3aa: CASSLNRNYGYTF

j_gene: TRBJ1-2
v_gene: TRBV5-4
d_gene: TRBD1
CDR3aa: CASRAQGADYGYTF